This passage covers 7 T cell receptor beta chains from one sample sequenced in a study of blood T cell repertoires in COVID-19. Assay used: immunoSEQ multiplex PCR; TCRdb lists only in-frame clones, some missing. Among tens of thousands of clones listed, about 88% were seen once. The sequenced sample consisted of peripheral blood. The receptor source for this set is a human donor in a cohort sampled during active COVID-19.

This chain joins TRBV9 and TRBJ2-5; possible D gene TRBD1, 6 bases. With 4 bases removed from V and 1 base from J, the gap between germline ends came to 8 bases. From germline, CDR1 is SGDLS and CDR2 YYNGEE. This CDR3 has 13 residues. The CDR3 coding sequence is TGTGCCAGCAGCCCAGGGGCCCAAGAGACCCAGTACTTC. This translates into CASSPGAQETQYF.

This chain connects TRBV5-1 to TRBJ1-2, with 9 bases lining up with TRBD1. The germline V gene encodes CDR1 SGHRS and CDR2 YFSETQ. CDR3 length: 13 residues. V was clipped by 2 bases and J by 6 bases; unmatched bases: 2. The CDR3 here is CASSLQGADGYTF. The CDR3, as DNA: TGCGCCAGCAGCTTACAGGGGGCGGATGGCTACACCTTC.

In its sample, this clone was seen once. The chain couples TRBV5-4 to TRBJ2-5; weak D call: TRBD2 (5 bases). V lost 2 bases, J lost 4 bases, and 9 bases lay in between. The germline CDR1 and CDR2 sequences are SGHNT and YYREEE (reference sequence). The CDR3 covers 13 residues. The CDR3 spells CASSFGGLETQYF. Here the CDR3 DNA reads TGTGCCAGCAGCTTCGGCGGGTTAGAGACCCAGTACTTC.

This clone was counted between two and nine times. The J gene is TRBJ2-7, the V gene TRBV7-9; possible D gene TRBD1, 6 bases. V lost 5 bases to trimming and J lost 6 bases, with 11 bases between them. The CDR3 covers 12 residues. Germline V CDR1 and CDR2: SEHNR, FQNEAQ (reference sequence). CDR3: CASSPGVSEQYF. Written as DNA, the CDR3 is TGTGCCAGCAGCCCAGGGGTTTCCGAGCAGTACTTC.

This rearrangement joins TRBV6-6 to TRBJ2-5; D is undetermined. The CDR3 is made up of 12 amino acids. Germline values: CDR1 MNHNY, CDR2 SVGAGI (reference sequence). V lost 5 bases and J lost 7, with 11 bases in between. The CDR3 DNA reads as TGTGCCAGCAGTCACCCGCCCGGGACCCAGTACTTC. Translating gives CASSHPPGTQYF.

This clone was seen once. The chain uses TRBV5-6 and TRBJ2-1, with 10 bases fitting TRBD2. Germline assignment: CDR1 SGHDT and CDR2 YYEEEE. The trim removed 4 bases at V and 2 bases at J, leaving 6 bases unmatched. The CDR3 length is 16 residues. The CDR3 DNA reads TGTGCCAGCAGCCACAGCGGGAGGGAAACCTACAATGAGCAGTTCTTC. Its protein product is CASSHSGRETYNEQFF.

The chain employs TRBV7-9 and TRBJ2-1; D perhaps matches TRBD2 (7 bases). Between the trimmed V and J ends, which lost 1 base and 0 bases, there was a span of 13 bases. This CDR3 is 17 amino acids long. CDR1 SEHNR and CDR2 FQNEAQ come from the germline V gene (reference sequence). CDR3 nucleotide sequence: TGTGCCAGCAGCTTAGGTAGGGGGGGTCCCTCCTACAATGAGCAGTTCTTC. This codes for CASSLGRGGPSYNEQFF. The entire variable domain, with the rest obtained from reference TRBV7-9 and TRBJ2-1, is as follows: DTGVSQNPRHKITKRGQNVTFRCDPISEHNRLYWYRQTLGQGPEFLTYFQNEAQLEKSRLLSDRFSAERPKGSFSTLEIQRTEQGDSAMYLCASSLGRGGPSYNEQFFGPGTRLTVL.